This entry lists 29 T cell receptor beta chains sequenced from one sample in a study of OX40 agonist ivuxolimab in advanced cancers. Here immunoSEQ multiplex PCR was the method, and the copy in TCRdb shows in-frame clones only, minus some. The sample includes about 77,000 clones, roughly 87% of them seen just once. The sequenced sample was CD4+ or CD8+ T cells sorted from blood, obtained in a trial of the OX40 agonist ivuxolimab. The receptors come from an adult with an advanced solid tumor such as melanoma, head and neck, liver or kidney cancer.

In nucleotides, the CDR3 is TGTGCCAGCAGCATCGAGGGGGCGCGGGGAAACACCATATATTTT. As protein: CASSIEGARGNTIYF. This chain uses TRBV9 with TRBJ1-3; TRBD1 matches at 7 bases. The CDR3 contains 15 residues. Germline CDR1 and CDR2: SGDLS and YYNGEE. V lost 4 bases, J lost 4 bases, and 8 bases stayed unmatched. Looking up the rest from reference TRBV9 and TRBJ1-3 gives the full variable domain: DSGVTQTPKHLITATGQRVTLRCSPRSGDLSVYWYQQSLDQGLQFLIQYYNGEERAKGNILERFSAQQFPDLHSELNLSSLELGDSALYFCASSIEGARGNTIYFGEGSWLTVV.

This chain joins TRBV5-1 and TRBJ2-7; 9 bases agree with TRBD1. The CDR3 consists of 14 residues. The V and J ends lost 4 bases and 5 bases, in that order; junction bases with no gene match: 7. Germline V gives CDR1 SGHRS, CDR2 YFSETQ. CDR3: CASSRGQGTDEQYF. The CDR3 nucleotides are TGCGCCAGCAGCCGCGGACAGGGGACAGACGAGCAGTACTTC.

The chain is built from TRBV6-5 and TRBJ1-6, with D uncertain. Deletions cut 0 bases from V and 10 bases from J, with 13 bases between. The CDR3 runs to 15 residues. Germline V gene lookup returns CDR1 MNHEY and CDR2 SVGAGI. DNA of the CDR3: TGTGCCAGCAGTTACTCGCAACCTTTGGGGTCACCCCTCCACTTT. Protein: CASSYSQPLGSPLHF.

The chain carries TRBV6-1 and TRBJ1-2; no firm D call. This CDR3 contains 14 residues. Germline V gene sequence: CDR1 MNHNS, CDR2 SASEGT. Trimming shortened V by 5 bases and J by 7 bases, and 17 bases separated the two germline ends. The CDR3 loop is CASSPEIFSGGYTF. CDR3 coding DNA: TGTGCCAGCAGTCCGGAGATCTTCTCAGGTGGCTACACCTTC.

The V gene is TRBV15, the J gene TRBJ2-2; 8 nucleotides line up with TRBD2. From germline, CDR1 is LNHNV and CDR2 YYDKDF (reference sequence). The CDR3 runs to 17 residues. Trimming cost V 0 bases and J 6 bases; bases outside gene matches: 9. CDR3 sequence: CATSRDRGLVVAGELFF. CDR3 bases: TGTGCCACCAGCAGAGATAGGGGACTAGTAGTTGCCGGGGAGCTGTTTTTT.

The gene calls are TRBV28 and TRBJ1-6; 9 bases map to TRBD1. This CDR3 region has 16 residues. V lost 3 bases to trimming and J lost 10 bases; unmatched junction nucleotides: 10. Germline loops: CDR1 MDHEN, CDR2 SYDVKM. The CDR3 nucleotides read TGTGCCAGCAGTTTGACCACAGGGGGCGCGGGGTCACCCCTCCACTTT. It codes for CASSLTTGGAGSPLHF.

The chain links TRBV7-2 to TRBJ1-1; D may be TRBD1 (5 bases). V shed 5 bases and J shed 4 bases, with 11 bases lying between them. The CDR3 is made up of 13 amino acids. From germline, CDR1 is SGHTA and CDR2 FQGNSA. The CDR3 nucleotides read TGTGCCAGCAGCGGGGGACGGGCCACTGAAGCTTTCTTT. Residues: CASSGGRATEAFF.

V gene TRBV7-9 combines with J gene TRBJ2-1; the match to TRBD2 covers 11 bases. The V gene's germline CDR1 is SEHNR and CDR2 FQNEAQ (reference sequence). This CDR3 region has 16 residues. The ends lost 11 bases at V and 6 bases at J; junction bases unmatched: 15. CDR3 region: CAGQIIRTSGRNEQFF. The CDR3 nucleotides are TGTGCCGGACAGATAATCAGGACTAGCGGGCGCAATGAGCAGTTCTTC.

A single count supports this clone. The V gene is TRBV5-1, the J gene TRBJ2-5; 11 bases fit TRBD2. Unmatched junction bases numbered 4, after V lost 1 base and J lost 5 bases. The CDR3 contains 15 residues. The V gene's germline CDR1 is SGHRS and CDR2 YFSETQ. The CDR3 loop reads CASSLQASGGETQYF. The CDR3 region has the DNA TGCGCCAGCAGCTTGCAGGCTAGCGGGGGGGAGACCCAGTACTTC.

CDR3 sequence (DNA): TGCGCCAGTCTCCGGACTAGCGGGTTGGATGGGGAGCAGTTCTTC. Translation gives CASLRTSGLDGEQFF. The rearrangement links TRBV5-1 to TRBJ2-1; TRBD2 matches at 11 bases. The CDR3 extends over 15 amino acids. CDR1 and CDR2 from the germline V gene are SGHRS and YFSETQ. Trimming cost V 8 bases and J 10 bases; bases outside gene matches: 14.

This chain joins TRBV19 and TRBJ1-4, with D maybe TRBD1 (5 bases). V lost 3 bases and J lost 7, with 9 bases in between. The CDR3 sequence is 13 residues long. CDR1 and CDR2 from the germline V gene are LNHDA and SQIVND (reference sequence). This chain's CDR3 is CASSMQGSEKLFF. The CDR3 DNA reads TGTGCCAGTAGTATGCAGGGTTCTGAAAAACTGTTTTTT.

The rearrangement joins TRBV7-9 to TRBJ2-7; a weak D match, TRBD2 (6 bases). CDR1 is SEHNR and CDR2 is FQNEAQ in the germline V gene (reference sequence). V lost 5 bases and J lost 6, with 20 bases in between. The CDR3 contains 15 residues. The DNA of the CDR3 is TGTGCCAGCAGCCCTCCGGGGGAAGGGATTTCCGAGCAGTACTTC. Encoded protein: CASSPPGEGISEQYF.

The rearrangement uses TRBV19 and TRBJ2-3, with unresolved D. This CDR3 is built from 15 residues. Trimming removed 7 bases at V and 2 bases at J, with 16 bases between. CDR1 LNHDA and CDR2 SQIVND come from the germline V gene (reference sequence). The DNA for the CDR3 is TGTGCCAGTATCAAGGGCAGAGACCCCACAGATACGCAGTATTTT. Amino acids: CASIKGRDPTDTQYF.

The V call is TRBV7-2, the J call TRBJ2-3, with D perhaps TRBD2 (6 bases). CDR1 and CDR2 from the germline V gene are SGHTA and FQGNSA. V shed 5 bases and J shed 4 bases, with 19 bases lying between them. The CDR3 spans 16 residues. The chain's CDR3 is CASSPGLSLGPDTQYF. CDR3 DNA sequence: TGTGCCAGCAGCCCCGGACTATCCCTAGGTCCAGATACGCAGTATTTT.

The V call is TRBV19, the J call TRBJ2-7; D is perhaps TRBD1 or TRBD2 (6 bases each). Germline V lookup: CDR1 LNHDA, CDR2 SQIVND (reference sequence). The V end lost 5 bases, the J end lost 3 bases, and 17 bases lay between the germline ends. The CDR3 consists of 15 residues. The CDR3 loop is CASSPRTVGGYEQYF. Here the CDR3 DNA reads TGTGCCAGTAGTCCTAGGACAGTGGGAGGCTACGAGCAGTACTTC.

V usage is TRBV19 and J usage is TRBJ2-7, with D perhaps matching TRBD2 (6 bases). Germline V gene data show CDR1 as LNHDA and CDR2 as SQIVND (reference sequence). Trimming cost V 5 bases and J 7 bases, with 18 bases left between them. This CDR3 has 14 residues. CDR3 coding DNA: TGTGCCAGTAGTGAGGGCGGGACCAGAGGGGAGCAGTACTTC. This encodes CASSEGGTRGEQYF.

The V call is TRBV29-1, the J call TRBJ1-1, with 7 bases lining up with TRBD1. CDR1 SQVTM and CDR2 ANQGSEA come from the germline V gene. The CDR3 runs 13 residues. The V segment lost 6 bases and the J segment 4 bases; nucleotides outside the gene matches: 8. In nucleotides, the CDR3 is TGCAGCGTGGGACAGTTAGCGGGCACTGAAGCTTTCTTT. Translated, it gives CSVGQLAGTEAFF. Variable domain in full (rest from reference TRBV29-1 and TRBJ1-1): SAVISQKPSRDICQRGTSLTIQCQVDSQVTMMFWYRQQPGQSLTLIATANQGSEATYESGFVIDKFPISRPNLTFSTLTVSNMSPEDSSIYLCSVGQLAGTEAFFGQGTRLTVV.

V and J are TRBV28 and TRBJ2-6; no clear D. Trimming took 5 bases from V and 0 from J, leaving 5 bases between them. The germline V gene encodes CDR1 MDHEN and CDR2 SYDVKM. The CDR3 is made up of 14 amino acids. The CDR3 region is CASSAASGANVLTF. In DNA form, the CDR3 reads TGTGCCAGCAGTGCAGCCTCTGGGGCCAACGTCCTGACTTTC.

For the CDR3, the DNA is TGTGCCAGCACCCCTGAGGACAGGGGCGCCTACGAGCAGTACTTC. It yields the protein CASTPEDRGAYEQYF. The V call is TRBV28, the J call TRBJ2-7; 9 bases align to TRBD1. Trimming at V came to 7 bases and at J to 2 bases, leaving 9 bases not matched to a gene. The length of the CDR3 is 15 residues. Germline CDR1 MDHEN, CDR2 SYDVKM.

The chain links TRBV10-3 to TRBJ1-1, with 9 bases identical to TRBD1. The CDR3 contains 15 residues. The germline CDR1 and CDR2 sequences are ENHRY and SYGVKD. V lost 2 bases, J lost 9 bases, and 10 bases stayed unmatched. Here the CDR3 DNA reads TGTGCCATCAGTGAGGGGCCGGGACAGGGCAAGCAAGCTTTCTTT. Amino acids: CAISEGPGQGKQAFF.

This rearrangement joins TRBV18 to TRBJ2-7; 7 nucleotides align to TRBD1. CDR3 size: 15 residues. Germline CDR1 and CDR2: KGHSH and LQKENI. Trimming cost V 6 bases and J 0 bases; bases outside gene matches: 8. The CDR3 DNA is TGTGCCAGCTCCCTTGACAGGGTAGCCTCCTACGAGCAGTACTTC. The encoded protein is CASSLDRVASYEQYF.

This chain uses TRBV7-9 with TRBJ2-3; 11 bases are a match to TRBD2. V gave up 3 bases and J gave up 1 base; unmatched junction bases: 3. CDR1 and CDR2 from the germline V gene are SEHNR and FQNEAQ (reference sequence). The CDR3 sequence is 16 residues long. In DNA form, the CDR3 reads TGTGCCAGCAGCTTGCTACTAGCGGGAGGCACAGATACGCAGTATTTT. Translating it yields CASSLLLAGGTDTQYF.

This sequence joins TRBV27 and TRBJ2-4, with a possible D match to TRBD1 (6 bases). V lost 6 bases to trimming and J lost 5 bases, with 8 bases between them. The CDR3 is 12 amino acids. In germline, CDR1 is MNHEY, CDR2 SMNVEV (reference sequence). The CDR3 DNA follows: TGTGCCAGCAGGACAGGAGAAAACATTCAGTACTTC. Protein sequence: CASRTGENIQYF.

The J gene is TRBJ2-1, the V gene TRBV6-5, with unresolved D. Trimming took off 0 bases at V and 6 bases at J, with 12 bases between the two ends. CDR3 length: 15 amino acids. Germline CDR1 reads MNHEY; CDR2 reads SVGAGI. The CDR3 here is CASSYSGNMGNEQFF. In DNA form, the CDR3 reads TGTGCCAGCAGTTACTCAGGGAACATGGGCAATGAGCAGTTCTTC.

J is TRBJ1-4 and V is TRBV2, with 10 bases matching TRBD1. The junction had 15 bases not matched to a gene; V was cut back by 8 bases and J by 3 bases. The CDR3 spans 18 residues. Germline values: CDR1 SNHLY, CDR2 FYNNEI. CDR3 nucleotides: TGTGCCAGCGGAACCAGGGACAGGGGCGGGCAAGCTAATGAAAAACTGTTTTTT. It encodes CASGTRDRGGQANEKLFF.

The V call is TRBV5-1, the J call TRBJ2-2, with D tentatively TRBD2 (6 bases). The CDR3 loop spans 17 amino acids. Trimming took 2 bases from V and 2 from J, leaving 16 bases between them. Germline V gene sequence: CDR1 SGHRS, CDR2 YFSETQ. CDR3 region: CASSFFTGTENTGELFF. The CDR3 nucleotides read TGCGCCAGCAGCTTTTTCACCGGGACTGAAAACACCGGGGAGCTGTTTTTT.

The J gene is TRBJ2-6, the V gene TRBV5-1; 7 nucleotides line up with TRBD1. Germline loops: CDR1 SGHRS, CDR2 YFSETQ. V dropped 5 bases and J dropped 2; count of bases not matched to a gene: 4. The CDR3 has 15 amino acids. CDR3 residues: CASSPGQPGANVLTF. The CDR3 nucleotides are TGCGCCAGCAGTCCGGGACAGCCTGGGGCCAACGTCCTGACTTTC.

The genes are TRBV19 and TRBJ1-6; D is uncertain. This CDR3 comprises 13 residues. The V and J ends lost 7 bases and 10 bases respectively, with 14 bases between them. Germline V gene lookup returns CDR1 LNHDA and CDR2 SQIVND (reference sequence). CDR3 region: CASKEGIGSPLHF. For the CDR3, the DNA is TGTGCCAGTAAGGAGGGAATCGGATCACCCCTCCACTTT.

The rearrangement uses TRBV27 and TRBJ2-2; D is ambiguous. This CDR3 is built from 13 residues. V was cut by 5 bases and J by 2 bases, with 6 bases left in between. The V gene's germline CDR1 is MNHEY and CDR2 SMNVEV (reference sequence). The CDR3 region is CASSGINTGELFF. The CDR3 region has the DNA TGTGCCAGCAGTGGGATTAACACCGGGGAGCTGTTTTTT.